This TCR beta chain is drawn from a study of cytomegalovirus exposure and HLA in healthy donors. Findings of the study overall: CMV serostatus stood as the only immune exposure information on hand. Presence/absence analyses treated sequencing depth as roughly uniform across donors.

13 Jbeta primers and 60 Vbeta primers were used for the PCR. As processed by the authors: A later analysis counted 80 million or so unique TCR beta chains, around 12 million shared. Profiling relied on immunoSEQ multiplex PCR, and the TCRdb table lists in-frame clones only, not all of them. V, J and clone size derive from that table, while D and trimming were established from the DNA sequence. The sample shows about 93,000 clones, around 78% of them seen only once. Concerning this clone: Its antigen remains unknown.

CDR3 length equals 16 residues. With V trimmed by 4 bases and J by 1 base, 5 bases remained unmatched. Germline V gives CDR1 SGHNT, CDR2 YYREEE (reference sequence). Material for sequencing was PBMCs. This chain joins TRBV5-4 and TRBJ2-2; TRBD2 matches at 9 bases. The source of this sequence is a man aged 25 to 40 in good health and CMV-seronegative. Here the CDR3 reads CASSKGTSRNTGELFF. For the CDR3, the DNA is TGTGCCAGCAGCAAAGGGACTAGCAGGAACACCGGGGAGCTGTTTTTT.